These 23 T cell receptor beta chains were sequenced from one sample in a study of identical twins. Using its own MiXCR run on the 5' RACE reads, TCRdb lists one record per CDR3 protein. The repertoire consists of approximately 600,000 distinct CDR3 sequences, with approximately 9.6% occurring once and the leading ten covering more than 2.5%. These data were also reused for a study on yellow fever vaccine responses in identical twins.

Sequences were obtained from PBMCs. Receptors were obtained from a young woman in good health.

This clonotype has ten or more counts. The rearrangement uses TRBV12-3 or TRBV12-4 and TRBJ2-6; D is perhaps TRBD2 (5 bases). The CDR3 totals 16 residues. Trimming pared 1 base from V and 0 bases from J, leaving 7 bases between. CDR3 DNA: TGTGCCAGCAGTTTAGGCCGGGGCTCTGGGGCCAACGTCCTGACTTTC. Its translation is CASSLGRGSGANVLTF.

Only a few counts were recorded for this clonotype. The CDR3: CASSPRAGDYYGYTF. The DNA of the CDR3 is TGTGCCAGCAGTCCCAGGGCCGGGGACTACTATGGCTACACCTTC. The chain links TRBV2 to TRBJ1-2, with D possibly being TRBD1 (5 bases). The CDR3 is 15 amino acids. Germline CDR1 is SNHLY and CDR2 is FYNNEI. Deletions cut 5 bases from V and 3 bases from J, with 16 bases between.

This clonotype occurred a few times. The rearrangement uses TRBV27 and TRBJ2-7, with unresolved D. Per germline, CDR1 MNHEY and CDR2 SMNVEV (reference sequence). The ends were cut back, 8 bases at V and 4 bases at J, with 3 bases in the middle. The CDR3 is 9 amino acids. The CDR3 DNA reads TGTGCCAGCCAATACGAGCAGTACTTC. Encoded protein: CASQYEQYF.

This clonotype was counted many times. The V gene is TRBV6-1, the J gene TRBJ2-1; tentative D call: TRBD2 (5 bases). In germline, CDR1 is MNHNS, CDR2 SASEGT. CDR3 length: 17 residues. Trimming took 6 bases from V and 0 from J, leaving 18 bases between them. The CDR3 protein is CASSKRVQPSSYNEQFF. CDR3 nucleotides: TGTGCCAGCAGCAAGAGGGTGCAGCCTAGCTCCTACAATGAGCAGTTCTTC.

This chain connects TRBV11-1 to TRBJ2-3; the D is unclear. Germline V gene data show CDR1 as SGHAT and CDR2 as FQDESV (reference sequence). This CDR3 is 12 amino acids long. The V end lost 5 bases, the J end lost 8 bases, and 11 bases lay between the germline ends. The chain's CDR3 is CASSLPVGTQYF. CDR3 nucleotides: TGTGCCAGCAGCCTCCCTGTAGGTACGCAGTATTTT.

This clonotype was seen only a few times. The chain carries TRBV9 and TRBJ2-1; 8 bases match TRBD2. The CDR3 covers 16 residues. CDR1 is SGDLS, CDR2 YYNGEE, per germline. Trimming removed 0 bases from V and 7 bases from J; junction bases left unmatched: 9. This CDR3 reads CASSVDPGLGLNEQFF. CDR3 bases: TGTGCCAGCAGCGTAGACCCGGGACTAGGGTTGAATGAGCAGTTCTTC.

This clonotype was seen at least ten times. The rearrangement links TRBV29-1 to TRBJ2-1; D is undetermined. Per germline, CDR1 SQVTM and CDR2 ANQGSEA. The germline V and J ends were trimmed by 4 bases and 4 bases, with 5 bases remaining between them. The CDR3 extends over 11 amino acids. This CDR3 is CSVARYNEQFF. In DNA form, the CDR3 reads TGCAGCGTTGCTAGATACAATGAGCAGTTCTTC.

This clonotype was picked up a small number of times. The V call is TRBV4-3, the J call TRBJ2-3; the match to TRBD2 covers 11 bases. Losses at the gene ends were 1 base for V and 2 bases for J; bases not matched to a gene: 8. This CDR3 spans 18 amino acids. Germline V gene lookup returns CDR1 LGHNA and CDR2 YSLEER. The DNA for the CDR3 is TGCGCCAGCAGCCAAGGTACTAGCGGGAGACCCGTCACAGATACGCAGTATTTT. Its translation is CASSQGTSGRPVTDTQYF.

This clonotype came up many times. The rearrangement links TRBV12-3 or TRBV12-4 to TRBJ2-7; 7 bases are shared with TRBD2. The CDR3 is 14 residues long. V was pared by 7 bases and J by 3 bases, with 9 bases of the junction left unmatched. CDR3 protein: CASTTPGLIYEQYF. CDR3 DNA sequence: TGTGCCAGCACCACCCCGGGACTAATCTACGAGCAGTACTTC.

The table lists this clonotype with a few counts. The gene calls are TRBV7-2 and TRBJ1-6; D is ambiguous. V was clipped by 0 bases and J by 9 bases, with 6 bases between them. Germline loops: CDR1 SGHTA, CDR2 FQGNSA. The CDR3 covers 13 residues. As DNA, the CDR3 is TGTGCCAGCAGCTTAGCCCTACTTTCACCCCTCCACTTT. Its protein is CASSLALLSPLHF.

This clonotype was observed many times. The chain joins TRBV24-1 to TRBJ2-1; no reliable D call. Trimming took off 4 bases at V and 5 bases at J, with 17 bases between the two ends. Per the germline V gene, CDR1 is KGHDR and CDR2 is SFDVKD. The CDR3 loop spans 16 amino acids. The CDR3 DNA follows: TGTGCCACCAGTGACACCCCCGGAAGGGCGGACAATGAGCAGTTCTTC. It codes for CATSDTPGRADNEQFF.

This clonotype was detected only once. The chain employs TRBV11-3 and TRBJ2-1, with 12 bases fitting TRBD2. CDR3 length equals 16 residues. V was clipped by 0 bases and J by 9 bases; unmatched bases: 6. Per germline, CDR1 SGHNT and CDR2 YENEEA. The chain's CDR3 is CASSLDLAGGPSEQFF. The CDR3 DNA sequence: TGTGCCAGCAGCTTAGATCTAGCGGGGGGGCCGAGTGAGCAGTTCTTC.

This clonotype was observed a handful of times. The chain joins TRBV20-1 to TRBJ2-3; 8 bases match TRBD2. V trimming: 4 bases; J trimming: 1 base; junction bases outside the gene matches: 13. This CDR3 comprises 17 residues. From germline, CDR1 is DFQATT and CDR2 SNEGSKA (reference sequence). The CDR3 nucleotides are TGCAGTGCTATCCCTCCCGCACTAGCGGAGCGCACAGATACGCAGTATTTT. It codes for CSAIPPALAERTDTQYF.

At least ten counts were recorded for this clonotype. The chain couples TRBV15 to TRBJ2-1, with D perhaps TRBD2 (6 bases). Trimming left V 4 bases short and J 6 bases short, with 10 bases between. The germline CDR1 and CDR2 sequences are LNHNV and YYDKDF (reference sequence). This CDR3 region has 13 residues. The CDR3 DNA reads TGTGCCACCAGCATAAGGCGGGGCAATGAGCAGTTCTTC. Protein: CATSIRRGNEQFF.

This clonotype was observed a few times. V is TRBV5-6 and J is TRBJ2-7; tentative D call: TRBD1 (6 bases). V lost 4 bases and J 3 bases, leaving 17 bases between the germline ends. Germline V lookup: CDR1 SGHDT, CDR2 YYEEEE. This CDR3 region has 15 residues. CDR3 sequence (DNA): TGTGCCAGCAGCCAACCGCCGAGAGGGGGCTACGAGCAGTACTTC. This sequence encodes CASSQPPRGGYEQYF.

V gene TRBV27 combines with J gene TRBJ1-4; 8 nucleotides align to TRBD1. Unmatched junction bases numbered 7, after V lost 4 bases and J lost 6 bases. The CDR3 sequence is 15 residues long. Per the germline V gene, CDR1 is MNHEY and CDR2 is SMNVEV (reference sequence). The CDR3 protein is CASSSTTGGYEKLFF. The CDR3 DNA sequence: TGTGCCAGCAGTTCGACAACAGGGGGATATGAAAAACTGTTTTTT.

The gene calls are TRBV5-6 and TRBJ2-3, with D maybe TRBD1 (6 bases). This CDR3 has 16 residues. The V end was cut by 1 base, the J end by 2 bases, with 14 bases between. Germline V gene sequence: CDR1 SGHDT, CDR2 YYEEEE. The CDR3 region has the DNA TGTGCCAGCAGCTTGCCCAGGACAGCCACCACAGATACGCAGTATTTT. Translated, it gives CASSLPRTATTDTQYF.

This clonotype was picked up many times. The V and J genes are TRBV28 and TRBJ2-4; D might be TRBD1 (6 bases). The length of the CDR3 is 15 residues. The germline V gene encodes CDR1 MDHEN and CDR2 SYDVKM. The V gene lost 6 bases and the J gene lost 10 bases, with 22 bases spanning the gap. Here the CDR3 DNA reads TGTGCCAGCAGGACAGACTACCTGGGGCAGGGGATTCAGTACTTC. This codes for CASRTDYLGQGIQYF.

A few counts support this clonotype. The gene calls are TRBV6-5 and TRBJ2-1; 9 positions match TRBD2. J was trimmed by 3 bases and V by 0 bases; bases with no gene match: 3. The length of the CDR3 is 16 residues. In germline, CDR1 is MNHEY, CDR2 SVGAGI. DNA of the CDR3: TGTGCCAGCAGTTACTCCGGACTAGCGAGCTACAATGAGCAGTTCTTC. Amino acid sequence: CASSYSGLASYNEQFF.

In this sample, this clonotype turned up many times. The genes are TRBV5-6 and TRBJ2-1, with a weak D call TRBD2 (6 bases). Germline CDR1 is SGHDT and CDR2 is YYEEEE. V was shortened by 3 bases and J by 5 bases, with 27 bases between the two germline ends. CDR3 size: 19 residues. CDR3 sequence (DNA): TGTGCCAGCAGCTGCGGGGCAGGGATAGGTGTAGCGGCCGACAATGAGCAGTTCTTC. Translating it yields CASSCGAGIGVAADNEQFF.

This clonotype was picked up many times. This chain connects TRBV29-1 to TRBJ2-7, with TRBD1 matching over 7 bases. The length of the CDR3 is 15 residues. V was clipped by 1 base and J by 3 bases; unmatched bases: 9. From germline, CDR1 is SQVTM and CDR2 ANQGSEA. This CDR3 is CSVEAPGQTNYEQYF. DNA for the CDR3: TGCAGCGTTGAAGCCCCGGGACAGACGAACTACGAGCAGTACTTC.

This clonotype occurred many times. This chain joins TRBV4-3 and TRBJ2-7; D perhaps matches TRBD2 (5 bases). The germline gives CDR1 LGHNA, CDR2 YSLEER. Trimming removed 5 bases from V and 2 bases from J, with 13 bases in between. The CDR3 has 14 residues. As DNA, the CDR3 is TGCGCCAGCAGCGAAAGGGAGTCAACCTACGAGCAGTACTTC. Its translation is CASSERESTYEQYF.

The CDR3 DNA reads TGTGCCAGTACGGACCATCCGCAGTATTTT. Protein product: CASTDHPQYF. This sequence joins TRBV12-3 or TRBV12-4 and TRBJ2-3; unclear D gene. The CDR3 totals 10 residues. With 9 bases removed from V and 10 bases from J, the gap between germline ends came to 11 bases.